The entry below describes one T cell receptor (beta chain). This CDR3 contains 14 residues. CDR1 and CDR2 (germline): SGHDT, YYEEEE. V lost 0 bases and J 2 bases, leaving 8 bases between the germline ends. This record belongs to a study of T-cell memory formation after mild COVID-19. It was 5'RACE with constant-segment primers that produced the TCR alpha and TCR beta cDNA libraries, which carried sample barcodes and UMIs. TCRdb recomputed calls from the 5' RACE reads with MiXCR, one row per CDR3 protein. The sample has about 210,000 distinct CDR3 sequences; about 11% are singletons. Sequenced sample: PBMCs or a T cell subset sorted from them (not recorded which). The TCR originated in a man younger than 35 who had mild COVID-19 (a few samples of this study predate the infection). Cell type and time point are not known. The V and J genes are TRBV5-6 and TRBJ2-5, with no clear D. The CDR3 region has the DNA TGTGCCAGCAGCTTGGGGCCGATGCAAGAGACCCAGTACTTC. Translating gives CASSLGPMQETQYF. The full variable domain, completed using reference TRBV5-6 and TRBJ2-5, is DAGVTQSPTHLIKTRGQQVTLRCSPKSGHDTVSWYQQALGQGPQFIFQYYEEEERQRGNFPDRFSGHQFPNYSSELNVNALLLGDSALYLCASSLGPMQETQYFGPGTRLLVL.